These 9 T cell receptor beta chains were all obtained from the same sample, sequenced in a study of cytomegalovirus exposure and HLA in healthy donors. Vbeta (60) and Jbeta (13) primers were used in the PCR. Sequenced by immunoSEQ multiplex PCR; TCRdb stores in-frame clones only, minus some. Altogether 90,000 to 110,000 clones are present, approximately 70% being singletons, with the ten largest covering 3% to 3.5%. What was sequenced was PBMCs. These receptors came from a man between 25 and 39 years old in good health and CMV-seronegative.

CDR3 region: CSVEEDLGEQYF. CDR3 in DNA: TGCAGCGTTGAGGAGGACCTCGGCGAGCAGTACTTC. The gene calls are TRBV29-1 and TRBJ2-7; weak D call: TRBD2 (5 bases). The CDR3 runs to 12 residues. Germline V gives CDR1 SQVTM, CDR2 ANQGSEA. V lost 3 bases to trimming and J lost 6 bases, with 12 bases between them.

V is TRBV18 and J is TRBJ2-2; 10 bases match TRBD2. The germline CDR1 and CDR2 sequences are KGHSH and LQKENI. This CDR3 has 15 amino acids. Trimming removed 2 bases from V and 6 bases from J; junction bases left unmatched: 3. The CDR3 region is CASSPGTSGAGELFF. The CDR3 bases are TGTGCCAGCTCACCAGGCACTAGCGGGGCCGGGGAGCTGTTTTTT.

V usage is TRBV10-2 and J usage is TRBJ2-3, with 11 bases matching TRBD2. The CDR3 loop spans 16 amino acids. The V and J ends lost 6 bases and 1 base, in that order; junction bases with no gene match: 6. The V gene's germline CDR1 is WSHSY and CDR2 SAAADI. CDR3 DNA sequence: TGCGCCAGCAGAGAACTAGCGGGAGAGCGCACAGATACGCAGTATTTT. As protein: CASRELAGERTDTQYF.

The gene calls are TRBV6-5 and TRBJ1-5, with 10 bases aligning to TRBD1. Per germline, CDR1 MNHEY and CDR2 SVGAGI. This CDR3 is 16 amino acids long. V shed 2 bases and J 6 bases; nucleotides not matched to a gene: 7. The CDR3 reads CASSYPGQGVSQPQHF. CDR3 bases: TGTGCCAGCAGTTACCCCGGACAGGGGGTCAGTCAGCCCCAGCATTTT.

This chain links TRBV5-1 with TRBJ2-7, with 8 positions matching TRBD1. The length of the CDR3 is 15 residues. CDR1 is SGHRS and CDR2 is YFSETQ in the germline V gene. The V and J ends lost 2 bases and 3 bases, in that order; junction bases with no gene match: 7. The CDR3 DNA reads TGCGCCAGCAGCTTCCGGACAGGGAGCATCTACGAGCAGTACTTC. Amino acids: CASSFRTGSIYEQYF.

The chain carries TRBV6-4 and TRBJ2-2, with 8 bases identical to TRBD1. The CDR3 is made up of 15 amino acids. V was clipped by 0 bases and J by 6 bases; unmatched bases: 3. Germline values: CDR1 MRHNA, CDR2 SNTAGT. This chain's CDR3 is CASSDSTGAAGELFF. In DNA form, the CDR3 reads TGTGCCAGCAGTGACTCGACAGGGGCGGCCGGGGAGCTGTTTTTT.

V is TRBV7-2 and J is TRBJ2-5; 8 bases are shared with TRBD2. Germline V gene sequence: CDR1 SGHTA, CDR2 FQGNSA. With V trimmed by 5 bases and J by 2 bases, 1 base remained unmatched. The CDR3 is 13 residues long. In DNA form, the CDR3 reads TGTGCCAGCAGCCGGGGGGGGCAAGAGACCCAGTACTTC. It yields the protein CASSRGGQETQYF.

The CDR3 reads CASSFSSSGKGQRNDGYTF. As DNA, the CDR3 is TGTGCCAGCAGCTTCAGCAGCTCCGGGAAGGGACAGCGAAACGATGGCTACACCTTC. The V and J genes are TRBV7-8 and TRBJ1-2, with 7 bases lining up with TRBD1. Germline values: CDR1 SGHVS, CDR2 FQNEAQ. This CDR3 region has 19 residues. V was pared by 3 bases and J by 6 bases, with 22 bases of the junction left unmatched.

The chain recombines TRBV19 with TRBJ2-2, with 8 bases lining up with TRBD2. CDR3 length: 14 amino acids. With V trimmed by 6 bases and J by 6 bases, 6 bases remained unmatched. Germline loops: CDR1 LNHDA, CDR2 SQIVND (reference sequence). This CDR3 is CASSPGRAAGELFF. CDR3 in DNA: TGTGCCAGTAGCCCCGGGAGGGCCGCCGGGGAGCTGTTTTTT.